The 15 T cell receptor beta chains listed next were all sequenced from one sample in a study of response to subunit inactivated influenza vaccine (dated by TCRdb to 2016 to 2019). The library was made by RT-PCR. Sequencing used an Illumina HiSeq 2500. TCRdb trimmed the raw reads at Q25, called clones with MiXCR and kept productive beta chains. Merged by CDR3 protein, the rows form single entries marked with the most common genes and DNA. The sample yields more than 700,000 distinct CDR3 sequences; about 20% were counted once. The top ten constitute roughly a tenth of the sample. The specimen comprised PBMCs from blood, sampled about 5 days after vaccination. These TCRs come from a man in his fifties who received an inactivated influenza vaccine. Donor details come from another sample of the same person, matched by shared clones.

This clonotype has more than one count but fewer than ten. J is TRBJ2-1 and V is TRBV20-1; 8 positions agree with TRBD2. Germline trimming cut 0 bases from V and 8 bases from J; bases unmatched to any gene: 6. CDR1 DFQATT and CDR2 SNEGSKA come from the germline V gene (reference sequence). There are 14 residues in the CDR3. CDR3 sequence: CSARDPAGADEQFF. The CDR3 DNA follows: TGCAGTGCTAGAGATCCAGCGGGAGCGGATGAGCAGTTCTTC.

In its sample, this clonotype was seen a few times. The chain links TRBV10-3 to TRBJ2-7, with D possibly being TRBD1 or TRBD2 (5 bases each). The CDR3 has 13 residues. Germline CDR1 is ENHRY and CDR2 is SYGVKD. With 11 bases removed from V and 5 bases from J, the gap between germline ends came to 19 bases. This CDR3 is CALSPGTRNEQYF. Here the CDR3 DNA reads TGTGCCCTAAGCCCCGGGACGCGCAACGAGCAGTACTTC.

V and J are TRBV28 and TRBJ1-5; 9 bases are shared with TRBD1. Trimming at V came to 6 bases and at J to 4 bases, leaving 7 bases not matched to a gene. CDR3 length: 15 amino acids. Germline V gene data show CDR1 as MDHEN and CDR2 as SYDVKM. CDR3 nucleotide sequence: TGTGCCAGCAGCTCGGGACAGGGAGGTAATCAGCCCCAGCATTTT. Translation gives CASSSGQGGNQPQHF.

The genes are TRBV10-3 and TRBJ2-7; 8 bases match TRBD1. The CDR3 sequence is 15 residues long. CDR1 is ENHRY, CDR2 SYGVKD, per germline. The junction had 7 bases not matched to a gene; V was cut back by 5 bases and J by 1 base. For the CDR3, the DNA is TGTGCCATCAGTCTGAGTCAGGGGGCTTCCTACGAGCAGTACTTC. Translation gives CAISLSQGASYEQYF.

This clonotype was counted many times. The genes are TRBV12-3 or TRBV12-4 and TRBJ1-3; D perhaps matches TRBD1 (5 bases). This CDR3 spans 16 amino acids. V was pared by 5 bases and J by 0 bases, with 14 bases between. CDR3 residues: CASSIPREDSGNTIYF. The DNA of the CDR3 is TGTGCCAGCAGTATCCCCAGGGAGGACTCTGGAAACACCATATATTTT.

The chain uses TRBV20-1 and TRBJ2-5; no firm D call. This CDR3 has 15 residues. V lost 3 bases to trimming and J lost 5 bases, with 19 bases between them. CDR1 DFQATT and CDR2 SNEGSKA come from the germline V gene (reference sequence). CDR3 DNA sequence: TGCAGTGCTAGTCCCCTTGTCTTGGTGGGGGAGACCCAGTACTTC. This encodes CSASPLVLVGETQYF.

This clonotype was observed at least ten times. CDR3 nucleotides: TGCAGTGCTATGTCTCAGGGAAAAGGTGAAGCTTTCTTT. It specifies CSAMSQGKGEAFF. The chain links TRBV20-1 to TRBJ1-1; TRBD1 might be the D (5 bases). The CDR3 extends over 13 amino acids. Germline V gives CDR1 DFQATT, CDR2 SNEGSKA (reference sequence). Trimming removed 4 bases from V and 7 bases from J, with 16 bases in between.

This clonotype was seen a few times. The CDR3 protein is CASNPGQKYNEQFF. CDR3 sequence (DNA): TGTGCCAGCAATCCGGGACAGAAATACAATGAGCAGTTCTTC. The chain joins TRBV7-9 to TRBJ2-1, with 7 bases matching TRBD1. CDR1 SEHNR and CDR2 FQNEAQ come from the germline V gene (reference sequence). Trimming took 7 bases from V and 4 from J; bases not matched to a gene: 7. CDR3 length: 14 amino acids.

This clonotype was recorded a few times. The chain carries TRBV29-1 and TRBJ2-3; the D is unclear. The V end was cut by 4 bases, the J end by 2 bases, with 13 bases between. This CDR3 is built from 14 residues. The germline V gene has CDR1 SQVTM and CDR2 ANQGSEA. The CDR3 coding sequence is TGCAGCGTTGTGGTAGGTGGGTTCACAGATACGCAGTATTTT. Encoded protein: CSVVVGGFTDTQYF.

The chain employs TRBV20-1 and TRBJ1-1; 9 bases are a match to TRBD1. The CDR3 consists of 13 residues. Germline-derived CDR1 and CDR2 are DFQATT and SNEGSKA (reference sequence). Germline trimming cut 3 bases from V and 5 bases from J; bases unmatched to any gene: 4. CDR3 nucleotides: TGCAGTGCTAGGGTGACAGGGGGAACTGAAGCTTTCTTT. Translated, it gives CSARVTGGTEAFF.

Here the CDR3 reads CASSRTSSGSEKLFF. In nucleotides, the CDR3 is TGTGCCAGCAGTCGGACATCCTCAGGATCTGAAAAACTGTTTTTT. V is TRBV2 and J is TRBJ1-4; weak D call: TRBD1 (5 bases). The V gene's germline CDR1 is SNHLY and CDR2 FYNNEI. The V end lost 5 bases, the J end lost 7 bases, and 17 bases lay between the germline ends. The CDR3 spans 15 residues. Together with reference TRBV2 and TRBJ1-4, the CDR3 gives the full variable domain: EPEVTQTPSHQVTQMGQEVILRCVPISNHLYFYWYRQILGQKVEFLVSFYNNEISEKSEIFDDQFSVERPDGSNFTLKIRSTKLEDSAMYFCASSRTSSGSEKLFFGSGTQLSVL.

This clonotype has more than one count but fewer than ten. The chain employs TRBV27 and TRBJ2-3; TRBD2 might be the D (6 bases). There are 14 residues in the CDR3. Trimming removed 5 bases from V and 0 bases from J, with 9 bases in between. Per germline, CDR1 MNHEY and CDR2 SMNVEV (reference sequence). The DNA for the CDR3 is TGTGCCAGCAGTCTAGCGTTTAGCACAGATACGCAGTATTTT. Protein sequence: CASSLAFSTDTQYF.

V gene TRBV29-1 combines with J gene TRBJ2-7, with D possibly called TRBD1 or TRBD2 (5 bases each). Germline CDR1 SQVTM, CDR2 ANQGSEA. V lost 4 bases, J lost 4 bases, and 14 bases lay in between. CDR3 length: 13 amino acids. The CDR3 is CSVVGRDVYEQYF. CDR3 DNA sequence: TGCAGCGTTGTAGGCAGGGACGTATACGAGCAGTACTTC.

The V gene is TRBV11-2, the J gene TRBJ2-7; maybe TRBD2 (6 bases). Germline CDR1 and CDR2: SGHAT and FQNNGV. This CDR3 is 14 amino acids long. V was trimmed by 4 bases and J by 6 bases, leaving 16 bases between them. The CDR3 nucleotides read TGTGCCAGCAGCTCGCGAGCTGGGGGGATCGAGCAGTACTTC. Residues: CASSSRAGGIEQYF.

This clonotype was seen a few times. The V call is TRBV5-1, the J call TRBJ2-1, with D maybe TRBD1 (6 bases). V dropped 4 bases and J dropped 4 bases, with 15 bases sitting between them. Germline CDR1 is SGHRS and CDR2 is YFSETQ. The CDR3 length is 15 residues. In nucleotides, the CDR3 is TGCGCCAGCAGCGGCGGACAGAGGAGGTACAATGAGCAGTTCTTC. Its translation: CASSGGQRRYNEQFF.